The sample holds one count of the clone carrying this T cell receptor (beta chain). The antigen is undetermined. V lost 0 bases to trimming and J lost 4 bases, with 8 bases between them. CDR1 is SGHNT and CDR2 is YYREEE in the germline V gene (reference sequence). The CDR3 totals 14 residues. The sample comes from a study of T cells in localized non-small cell lung cancer. Findings of the study overall: It remains possible that heterogeneity exists, since only one tumor region was sequenced. Greater T cell density in blood accompanied longer overall survival. Across samples, adjacent lung featured a median roughly 61 of the top 100 tumor clones. Uninvolved adjacent lung showed higher T cell clonality than tumor.

The assay was immunoSEQ multiplex PCR, and TCRdb's table has in-frame clones only and misses some. The sample carries roughly 48,000 clones, approximately 75% recorded once. The chain recombines TRBV5-4 with TRBJ2-1; tentative D call: TRBD1 (6 bases). Material: peripheral blood, obtained before any cancer treatment. This clonotype originated in a man aged 35-69 years with stage I squamous cell lung carcinoma. CDR3 nucleotide sequence: TGTGCCAGCAGCTTGGCCACAGGGTACAATGAGCAGTTCTTC. Translation gives CASSLATGYNEQFF.